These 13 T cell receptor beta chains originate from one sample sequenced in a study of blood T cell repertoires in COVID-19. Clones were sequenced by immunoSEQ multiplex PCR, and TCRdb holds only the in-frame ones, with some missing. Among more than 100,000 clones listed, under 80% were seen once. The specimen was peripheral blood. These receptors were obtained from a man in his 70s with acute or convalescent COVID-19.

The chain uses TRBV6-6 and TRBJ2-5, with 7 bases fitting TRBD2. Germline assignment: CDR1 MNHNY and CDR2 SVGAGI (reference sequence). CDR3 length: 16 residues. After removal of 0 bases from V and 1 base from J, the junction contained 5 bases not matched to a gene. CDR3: CASSYSGGTFQETQYF. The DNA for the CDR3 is TGTGCCAGCAGTTACTCCGGGGGGACTTTCCAAGAGACCCAGTACTTC.

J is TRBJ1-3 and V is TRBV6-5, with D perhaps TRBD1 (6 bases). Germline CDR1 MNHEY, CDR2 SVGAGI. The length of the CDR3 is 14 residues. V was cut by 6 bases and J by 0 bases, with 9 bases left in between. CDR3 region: CASSLTGSGNTIYF. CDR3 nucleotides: TGTGCCAGCAGCCTGACAGGCTCTGGAAACACCATATATTTT.

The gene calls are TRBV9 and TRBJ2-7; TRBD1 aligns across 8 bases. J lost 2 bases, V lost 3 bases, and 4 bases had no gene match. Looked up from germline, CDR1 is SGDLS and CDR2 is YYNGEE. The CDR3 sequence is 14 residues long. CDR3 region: CASSEGTGPYEQYF. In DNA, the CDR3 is TGTGCCAGCAGCGAGGGGACAGGACCCTACGAGCAGTACTTC. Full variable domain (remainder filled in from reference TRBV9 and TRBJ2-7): DSGVTQTPKHLITATGQRVTLRCSPRSGDLSVYWYQQSLDQGLQFLIQYYNGEERAKGNILERFSAQQFPDLHSELNLSSLELGDSALYFCASSEGTGPYEQYFGPGTRLTVT.

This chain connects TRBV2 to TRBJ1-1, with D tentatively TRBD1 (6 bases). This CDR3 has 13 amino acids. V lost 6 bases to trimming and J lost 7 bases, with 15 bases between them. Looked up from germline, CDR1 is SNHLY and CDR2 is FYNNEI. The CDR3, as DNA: TGTGCCAGCAGGGACAGTCTAGGCGTTGAAGCTTTCTTT. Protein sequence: CASRDSLGVEAFF.

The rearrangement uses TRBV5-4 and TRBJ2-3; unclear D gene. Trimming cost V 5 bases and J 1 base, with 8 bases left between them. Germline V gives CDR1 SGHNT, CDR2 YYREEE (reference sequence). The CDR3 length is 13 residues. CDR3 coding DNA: TGTGCCAGCAGACCCCGGGGCACAGATACGCAGTATTTT. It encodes CASRPRGTDTQYF.

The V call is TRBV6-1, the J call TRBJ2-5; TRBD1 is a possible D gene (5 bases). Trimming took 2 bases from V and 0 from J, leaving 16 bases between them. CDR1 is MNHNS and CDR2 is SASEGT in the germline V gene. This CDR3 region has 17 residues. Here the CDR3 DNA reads TGTGCCAGCAGTGAACAGGGCGGCTATCGGTACCAAGAGACCCAGTACTTC. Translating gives CASSEQGGYRYQETQYF.

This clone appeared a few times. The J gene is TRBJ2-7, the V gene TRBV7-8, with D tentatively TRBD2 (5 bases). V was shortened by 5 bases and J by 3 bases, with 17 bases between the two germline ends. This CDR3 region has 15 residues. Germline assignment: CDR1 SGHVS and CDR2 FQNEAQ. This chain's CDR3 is CASSPLEWALYEQYF. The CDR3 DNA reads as TGTGCCAGCAGCCCACTAGAGTGGGCTCTCTACGAGCAGTACTTC.

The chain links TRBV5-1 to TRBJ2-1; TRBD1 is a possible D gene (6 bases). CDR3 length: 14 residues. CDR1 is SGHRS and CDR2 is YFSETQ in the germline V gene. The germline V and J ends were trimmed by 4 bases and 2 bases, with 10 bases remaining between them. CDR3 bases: TGCGCCAGCAGCAAGGACAGAGCCTACAATGAGCAGTTCTTC. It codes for CASSKDRAYNEQFF.

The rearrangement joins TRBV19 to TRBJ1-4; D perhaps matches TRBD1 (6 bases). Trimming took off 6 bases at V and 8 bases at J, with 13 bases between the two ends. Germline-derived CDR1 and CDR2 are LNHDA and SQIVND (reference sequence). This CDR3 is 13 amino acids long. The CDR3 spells CASSNTGNEKLFF. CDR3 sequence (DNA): TGTGCCAGTAGCAACACAGGGAACGAAAAACTGTTTTTT. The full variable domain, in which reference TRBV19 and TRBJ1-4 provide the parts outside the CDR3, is DGGITQSPKYLFRKEGQNVTLSCEQNLNHDAMYWYRQDPGQGLRLIYYSQIVNDFQKGDIAEGYSVSREKKESFPLTVTSAQKNPTAFYLCASSNTGNEKLFFGSGTQLSVL.

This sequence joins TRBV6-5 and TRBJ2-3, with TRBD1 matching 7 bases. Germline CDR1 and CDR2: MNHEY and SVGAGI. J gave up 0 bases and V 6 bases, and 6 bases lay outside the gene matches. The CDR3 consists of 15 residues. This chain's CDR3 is CASSSAGGSTDTQYF. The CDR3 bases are TGTGCCAGCAGCAGCGCAGGGGGAAGCACAGATACGCAGTATTTT.

CDR3 nucleotide sequence: TGTGCCCGTCATCCCCCCCCAGGGGCAGGAAACACCATATATTTT. The encoded protein is CARHPPPGAGNTIYF. This rearrangement joins TRBV2 to TRBJ1-3; D possibly corresponds to TRBD1 (6 bases). Germline lookup yields CDR1 SNHLY and CDR2 FYNNEI. This CDR3 has 15 residues. V lost 11 bases and J lost 4, with 21 bases in between.

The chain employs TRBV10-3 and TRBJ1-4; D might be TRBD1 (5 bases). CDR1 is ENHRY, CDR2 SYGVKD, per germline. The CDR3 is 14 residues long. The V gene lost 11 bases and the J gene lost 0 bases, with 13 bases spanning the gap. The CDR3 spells CASSRGATNEKLFF. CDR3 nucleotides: TGTGCCTCGAGTCGGGGGGCAACTAATGAAAAACTGTTTTTT.

CDR3 amino acids: CASSDTVRGRGEEAFF. The CDR3 DNA sequence: TGCGCCAGCAGTGATACGGTAAGAGGGCGCGGGGAAGAAGCTTTCTTT. The rearrangement uses TRBV5-1 and TRBJ1-1; D is ambiguous. This CDR3 comprises 16 residues. With 5 bases removed from V and 8 bases from J, the gap between germline ends came to 25 bases. Germline V gives CDR1 SGHRS, CDR2 YFSETQ.